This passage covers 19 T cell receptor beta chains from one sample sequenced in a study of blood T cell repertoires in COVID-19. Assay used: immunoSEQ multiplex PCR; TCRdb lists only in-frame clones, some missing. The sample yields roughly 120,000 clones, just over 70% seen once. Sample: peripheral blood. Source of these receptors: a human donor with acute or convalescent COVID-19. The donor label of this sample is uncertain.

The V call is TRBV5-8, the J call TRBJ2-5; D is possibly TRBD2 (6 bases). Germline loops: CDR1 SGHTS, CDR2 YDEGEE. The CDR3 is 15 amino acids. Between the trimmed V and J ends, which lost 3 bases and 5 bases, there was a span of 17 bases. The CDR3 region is CASSSRGLKEETQYF. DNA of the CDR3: TGTGCCAGCAGCTCCCGGGGACTCAAAGAGGAGACCCAGTACTTC.

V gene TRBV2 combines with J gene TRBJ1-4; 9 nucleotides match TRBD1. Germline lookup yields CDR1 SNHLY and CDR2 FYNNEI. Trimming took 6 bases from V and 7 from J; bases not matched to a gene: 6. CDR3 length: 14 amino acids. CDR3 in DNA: TGTGCCAGCAGGGAGTGGGACAGGGCTGAAAAACTGTTTTTT. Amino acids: CASREWDRAEKLFF.

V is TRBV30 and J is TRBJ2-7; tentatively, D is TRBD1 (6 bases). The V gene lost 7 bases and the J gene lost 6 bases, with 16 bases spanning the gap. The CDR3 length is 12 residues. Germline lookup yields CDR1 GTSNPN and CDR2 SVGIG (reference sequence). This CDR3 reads CAFYRDFGEQYF. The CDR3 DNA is TGTGCCTTCTACAGGGATTTTGGCGAGCAGTACTTC.

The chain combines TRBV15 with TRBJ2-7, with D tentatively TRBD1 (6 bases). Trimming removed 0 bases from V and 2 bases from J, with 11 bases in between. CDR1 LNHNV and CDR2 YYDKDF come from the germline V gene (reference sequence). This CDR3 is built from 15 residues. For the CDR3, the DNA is TGTGCCACCAGCAGAGAGGCAGGGGCCCCCTACGAGCAGTACTTC. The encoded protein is CATSREAGAPYEQYF.

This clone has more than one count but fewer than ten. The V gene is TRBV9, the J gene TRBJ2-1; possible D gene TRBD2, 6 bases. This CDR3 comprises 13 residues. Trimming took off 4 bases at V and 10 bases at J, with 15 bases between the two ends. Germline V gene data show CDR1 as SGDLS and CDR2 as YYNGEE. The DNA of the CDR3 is TGTGCCAGCAGCCTCCGGGGAGGAGAAGAGCAGTTCTTC. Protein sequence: CASSLRGGEEQFF.

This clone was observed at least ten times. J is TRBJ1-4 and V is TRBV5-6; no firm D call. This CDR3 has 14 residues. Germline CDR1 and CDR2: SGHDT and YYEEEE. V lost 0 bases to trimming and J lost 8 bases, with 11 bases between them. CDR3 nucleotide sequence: TGTGCCAGCAGCTTGGTTGGCTTCAACGAAAAACTGTTTTTT. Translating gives CASSLVGFNEKLFF. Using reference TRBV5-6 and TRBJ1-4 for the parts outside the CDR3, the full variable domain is DAGVTQSPTHLIKTRGQQVTLRCSPKSGHDTVSWYQQALGQGPQFIFQYYEEEERQRGNFPDRFSGHQFPNYSSELNVNALLLGDSALYLCASSLVGFNEKLFFGSGTQLSVL.

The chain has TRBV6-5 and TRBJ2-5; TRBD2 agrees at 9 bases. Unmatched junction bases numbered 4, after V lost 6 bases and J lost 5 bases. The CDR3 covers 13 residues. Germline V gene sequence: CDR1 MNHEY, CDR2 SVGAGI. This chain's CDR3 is CASRGTSMETQYF. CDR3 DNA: TGTGCCAGCAGGGGGACTAGCATGGAGACCCAGTACTTC.

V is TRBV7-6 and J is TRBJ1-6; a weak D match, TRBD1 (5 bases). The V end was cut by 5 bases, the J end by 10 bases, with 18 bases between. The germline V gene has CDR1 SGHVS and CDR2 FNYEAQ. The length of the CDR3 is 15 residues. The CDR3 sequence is CASSVSGAGRSPLHF. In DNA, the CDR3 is TGTGCCAGCAGCGTGAGCGGAGCAGGGAGGTCACCCCTCCACTTT.

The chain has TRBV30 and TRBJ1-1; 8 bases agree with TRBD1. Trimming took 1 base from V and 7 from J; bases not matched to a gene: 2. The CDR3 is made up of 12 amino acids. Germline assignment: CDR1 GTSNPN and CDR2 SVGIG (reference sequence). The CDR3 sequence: CAWSEGQVEAFF. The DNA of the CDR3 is TGTGCCTGGAGTGAGGGACAGGTTGAAGCTTTCTTT.

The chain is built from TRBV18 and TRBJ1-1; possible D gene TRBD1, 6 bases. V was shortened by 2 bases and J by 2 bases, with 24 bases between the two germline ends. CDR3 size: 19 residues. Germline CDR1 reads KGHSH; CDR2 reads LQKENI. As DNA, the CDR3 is TGTGCCAGCTCACCAGGGGTCGGGATCATCAGGGGTATTAACACTGAAGCTTTCTTT. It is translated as CASSPGVGIIRGINTEAFF.

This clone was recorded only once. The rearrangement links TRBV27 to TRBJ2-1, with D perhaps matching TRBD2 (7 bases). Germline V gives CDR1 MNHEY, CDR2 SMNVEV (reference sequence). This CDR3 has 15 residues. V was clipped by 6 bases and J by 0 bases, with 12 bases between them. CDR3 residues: CASSRGGDSYNEQFF. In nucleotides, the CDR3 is TGTGCCAGCAGCCGAGGGGGGGACTCCTACAATGAGCAGTTCTTC.

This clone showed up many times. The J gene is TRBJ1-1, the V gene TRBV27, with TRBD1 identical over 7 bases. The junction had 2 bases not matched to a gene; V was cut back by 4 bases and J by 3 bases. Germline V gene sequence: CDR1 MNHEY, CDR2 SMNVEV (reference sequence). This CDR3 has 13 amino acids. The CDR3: CASSWTGDTEAFF. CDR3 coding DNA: TGTGCCAGCAGTTGGACAGGTGACACTGAAGCTTTCTTT.

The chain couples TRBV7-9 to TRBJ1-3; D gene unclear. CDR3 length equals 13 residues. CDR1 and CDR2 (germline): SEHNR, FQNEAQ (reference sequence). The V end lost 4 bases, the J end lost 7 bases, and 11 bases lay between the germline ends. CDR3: CASSSRLGNTIYF. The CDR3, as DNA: TGTGCCAGCAGCTCCAGGCTTGGGAACACCATATATTTT.

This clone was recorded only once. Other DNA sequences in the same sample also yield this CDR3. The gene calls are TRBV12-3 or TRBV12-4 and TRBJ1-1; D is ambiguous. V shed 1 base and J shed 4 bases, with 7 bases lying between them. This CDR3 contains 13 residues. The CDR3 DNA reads TGTGCCAGCAGTTTAGGGGGAGGCACTGAAGCTTTCTTT. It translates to CASSLGGGTEAFF.

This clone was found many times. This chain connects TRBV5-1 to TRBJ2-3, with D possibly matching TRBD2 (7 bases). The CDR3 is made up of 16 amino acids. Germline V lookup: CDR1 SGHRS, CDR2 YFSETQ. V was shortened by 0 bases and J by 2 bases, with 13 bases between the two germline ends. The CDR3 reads CASSLEGGASTDTQYF. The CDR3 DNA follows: TGCGCCAGCAGCTTGGAAGGGGGGGCCTCCACAGATACGCAGTATTTT.

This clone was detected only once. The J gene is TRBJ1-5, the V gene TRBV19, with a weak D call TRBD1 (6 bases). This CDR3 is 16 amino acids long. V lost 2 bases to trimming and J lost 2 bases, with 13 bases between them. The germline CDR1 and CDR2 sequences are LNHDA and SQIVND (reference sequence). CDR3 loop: CASSILGAGGNQPQHF. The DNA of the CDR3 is TGTGCCAGTAGTATATTGGGGGCGGGGGGCAATCAGCCCCAGCATTTT.

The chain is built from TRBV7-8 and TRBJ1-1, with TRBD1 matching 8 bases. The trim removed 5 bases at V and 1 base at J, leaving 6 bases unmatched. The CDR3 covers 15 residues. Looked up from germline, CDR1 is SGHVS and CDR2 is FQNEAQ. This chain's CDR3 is CASSRWGQENTEAFF. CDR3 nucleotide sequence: TGTGCCAGCAGCCGATGGGGACAGGAGAACACTGAAGCTTTCTTT.

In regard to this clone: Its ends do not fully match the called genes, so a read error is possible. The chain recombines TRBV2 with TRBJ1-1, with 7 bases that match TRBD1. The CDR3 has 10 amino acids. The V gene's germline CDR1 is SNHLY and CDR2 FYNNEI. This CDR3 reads CASSQGQPCF. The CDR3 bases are TGTGCCAGCAGTCAGGGACAGCCGTGCTTT.

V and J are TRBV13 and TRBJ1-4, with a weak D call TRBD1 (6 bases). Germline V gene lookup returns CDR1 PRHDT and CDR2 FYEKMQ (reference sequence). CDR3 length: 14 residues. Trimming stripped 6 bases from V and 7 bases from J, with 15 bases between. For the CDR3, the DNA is TGTGCCAGCAGACGAACAAGGGGGAGTGAAAAACTGTTTTTT. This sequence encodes CASRRTRGSEKLFF.